The next 28 T cell receptor beta chains were all read from a single sample in a study of identical twins. Each CDR3 protein is one row after TCRdb ran MiXCR on the 5' RACE reads. This table has more than 1.5 million distinct CDR3 sequences, more than 30% appearing once. Sequencing used cord blood. The origin of the receptors is a newborn girl in good health.

The chain combines TRBV25-1 with TRBJ2-1; D is uncertain. The CDR3 sequence is 13 residues long. CDR1 MGHDK and CDR2 SYGVNS come from the germline V gene. Deletions cut 4 bases from V and 7 bases from J, with 11 bases between. CDR3 nucleotide sequence: TGTGCCAGCAGTGGTTATCCGCGGAATGAGCAGTTCTTC. Translated: CASSGYPRNEQFF.

The rearrangement joins TRBV12-3 or TRBV12-4 to TRBJ1-4; D is unresolved. This CDR3 is 14 amino acids long. V shed 5 bases and J shed 4 bases, with 11 bases lying between them. CDR3 sequence reads: CASSHSDLNEKLFF. CDR3 sequence (DNA): TGTGCCAGCAGTCACAGCGATCTTAATGAAAAACTGTTTTTT.

The V call is TRBV20-1, the J call TRBJ1-5; TRBD1 is a possible D gene (6 bases). The CDR3 is 16 residues long. CDR1 is DFQATT and CDR2 is SNEGSKA in the germline V gene (reference sequence). Trimming removed 4 bases from V and 7 bases from J, with 23 bases in between. CDR3 amino acids: CSAMDRGGVGWQPQHF. CDR3 in DNA: TGCAGTGCTATGGACAGAGGAGGCGTAGGATGGCAGCCCCAGCATTTT.

The chain carries TRBV3-1 and TRBJ2-3; TRBD2 matches at 9 bases. From germline, CDR1 is LGHDT and CDR2 YNNKEL (reference sequence). The CDR3 is 15 residues long. Trimming cost V 6 bases and J 2 bases; bases outside gene matches: 6. The CDR3 coding sequence is TGTGCCAGCAGGATCCAGCGGGGGGCCACAGATACGCAGTATTTT. Translation: CASRIQRGATDTQYF.

This clonotype was recorded a few times. The chain combines TRBV28 with TRBJ2-7; 8 bases map to TRBD2. CDR3 length: 14 amino acids. CDR1 is MDHEN and CDR2 is SYDVKM in the germline V gene. The junction had 5 bases not matched to a gene; V was cut back by 6 bases and J by 1 base. Here the CDR3 reads CASSSTSESYEQYF. The CDR3 coding sequence is TGTGCCAGCAGCTCGACTAGCGAGTCCTACGAGCAGTACTTC. The variable domain in full, completed from reference TRBV28 and TRBJ2-7, reads DVKVTQSSRYLVKRTGEKVFLECVQDMDHENMFWYRQDPGLGLRLIYFSYDVKMKEKGDIPEGYSVSREKKERFSLILESASTNQTSMYLCASSSTSESYEQYFGPGTRLTVT.

This clonotype turned up a few times. This rearrangement joins TRBV24-1 to TRBJ1-1; D unclear. Germline-derived CDR1 and CDR2 are KGHDR and SFDVKD. The CDR3 loop spans 13 amino acids. V lost 4 bases to trimming and J lost 3 bases, with 8 bases between them. The CDR3 spells CATSDRRDTEAFF. In nucleotides, the CDR3 is TGTGCCACCAGTGACCGGAGGGACACTGAAGCTTTCTTT.

As for this clonotype: It may be a read error: a sequence one base away is much more abundant. This chain uses TRBV29-1 with TRBJ2-1; D is perhaps TRBD1 (6 bases). The J call is uncertain, as TRBJ2-7 better fits the DNA end. This CDR3 is built from 15 residues. Germline V CDR1 and CDR2: SQVTM, ANQGSEA. CDR3 coding DNA: TGCAGCGTTGAAGACCCCACAAACAGGGACAATGAGCAGTACTTC. It translates to CSVEDPTNRDNEQYF.

The chain employs TRBV5-1 and TRBJ2-1; D not resolved. This CDR3 has 14 amino acids. The ends were cut back, 0 bases at V and 6 bases at J, with 10 bases in the middle. Per the germline V gene, CDR1 is SGHRS and CDR2 is YFSETQ. CDR3 amino acids: CASSLEEVGNEQFF. The CDR3 DNA reads TGCGCCAGCAGCTTGGAAGAGGTGGGCAATGAGCAGTTCTTC.

V is TRBV20-1 and J is TRBJ2-1; 14 bases fit TRBD2. Trimming at V came to 2 bases and at J to 3 bases, leaving 6 bases not matched to a gene. This CDR3 region has 17 residues. Germline V lookup: CDR1 DFQATT, CDR2 SNEGSKA (reference sequence). The CDR3 sequence: CSARRLAGGPCYNEQFF. Here the CDR3 DNA reads TGCAGTGCTAGAAGACTAGCGGGGGGGCCGTGCTACAATGAGCAGTTCTTC.

The chain is built from TRBV3-1 and TRBJ2-4, with 8 bases that match TRBD2. The germline CDR1 and CDR2 sequences are LGHDT and YNNKEL (reference sequence). With V trimmed by 2 bases and J by 7 bases, 7 bases remained unmatched. The CDR3 runs to 15 residues. The CDR3 reads CASSQSGGAVNIQYF. The CDR3 bases are TGTGCCAGCAGCCAATCCGGGGGGGCCGTGAACATTCAGTACTTC.

As concerns this clonotype: Compared with germline, one end of the junction differs, possibly owing to a read error. The chain recombines TRBV9 with TRBJ2-3; maybe TRBD1 (6 bases). The CDR3 extends over 14 amino acids. In germline, CDR1 is SGDLS, CDR2 YYNGEE. In DNA form, the CDR3 reads TGTGCCAGCAGCTCCGGGACAAACACAGAAACGCAGTATTTT. Translation gives CASSSGTNTETQYF.

The chain recombines TRBV20-1 with TRBJ2-4, with D possibly TRBD2 on 6 matching bases. The CDR3 runs 14 residues. V was shortened by 1 base and J by 7 bases, with 14 bases between the two germline ends. Germline lookup yields CDR1 DFQATT and CDR2 SNEGSKA (reference sequence). The CDR3 coding sequence is TGCAGTGCTAGAGTCCGGGACTCGATGAACATTCAGTACTTC. It translates to CSARVRDSMNIQYF.

This rearrangement joins TRBV5-1 to TRBJ2-5; weak D call: TRBD1 (6 bases). Trimming took off 4 bases at V and 2 bases at J, with 15 bases between the two ends. Germline assignment: CDR1 SGHRS and CDR2 YFSETQ. CDR3 size: 15 residues. The CDR3 here is CASSVTGWVQETQYF. CDR3 nucleotides: TGCGCCAGCAGCGTCACAGGGTGGGTTCAAGAGACCCAGTACTTC.

This clonotype occurred a few times. The chain employs TRBV7-9 and TRBJ2-4; D remains unclear. V was trimmed by 0 bases and J by 6 bases, leaving 12 bases between them. Germline values: CDR1 SEHNR, CDR2 FQNEAQ (reference sequence). The CDR3 covers 15 residues. CDR3 region: CASSLAEVRRNIQYF. The CDR3 region has the DNA TGTGCCAGCAGCTTAGCGGAAGTAAGACGAAACATTCAGTACTTC.

This clonotype was recorded a few times. The chain combines TRBV2 with TRBJ1-5; TRBD1 agrees at 10 bases. V was clipped by 7 bases and J by 6 bases; unmatched bases: 12. The CDR3 spans 16 residues. Germline assignment: CDR1 SNHLY and CDR2 FYNNEI. CDR3 sequence (DNA): TGTGCCAGCATTCGTCCCGGGACAGGGGATCTTCAGCCCCAGCATTTT. This encodes CASIRPGTGDLQPQHF.

This clonotype was recorded a few times. V gene TRBV27 combines with J gene TRBJ1-2; TRBD1 aligns across 7 bases. The V gene end was trimmed by 5 bases and the J gene end by 7 bases; junction bases not matched to a gene: 7. From germline, CDR1 is MNHEY and CDR2 SMNVEV (reference sequence). The CDR3 extends over 13 amino acids. Written as DNA, the CDR3 is TGTGCCAGCAGTCCTCGACAGGGTCGTGGCTACACCTTC. Translating gives CASSPRQGRGYTF.

The genes are TRBV15 and TRBJ2-5; 8 nucleotides align to TRBD2. Judging by the DNA end, TRBJ2-7 fits better; the J call may be wrong. Per germline, CDR1 LNHNV and CDR2 YYDKDF (reference sequence). There are 15 residues in the CDR3. CDR3 residues: CATSREPSGSYEQYF. In DNA form, the CDR3 reads TGTGCCACCAGCAGAGAGCCTAGCGGGTCCTACGAGCAGTACTTC.

This clonotype occurred a few times. The chain couples TRBV5-1 to TRBJ1-2, with D possibly matching TRBD1 (6 bases). The CDR3 runs to 14 residues. Trimming stripped 4 bases from V and 4 bases from J, with 14 bases between. CDR1 SGHRS and CDR2 YFSETQ come from the germline V gene. CDR3: CASSSTGRSYGYTF. As DNA, the CDR3 is TGCGCCAGCAGCAGTACAGGGAGGAGCTATGGCTACACCTTC. Full variable domain (remainder filled in from reference TRBV5-1 and TRBJ1-2): KAGVTQTPRYLIKTRGQQVTLSCSPISGHRSVSWYQQTPGQGLQFLFEYFSETQRNKGNFPGRFSGRQFSNSRSEMNVSTLELGDSALYLCASSSTGRSYGYTFGSGTRLTVV.

The chain is built from TRBV12-3 or TRBV12-4 and TRBJ2-1; weak D call: TRBD2 (5 bases). The CDR3 has 16 amino acids. V was pared by 7 bases and J by 4 bases, with 20 bases between. The CDR3 bases are TGTGCCAGCACCCCGGGGTGCCTGTGGGTTTACAATGAGCAGTTCTTC. It yields the protein CASTPGCLWVYNEQFF.

Worth noting for this clonotype: A read error may produce the germline difference seen at one junction end. V gene TRBV24-1 combines with J gene TRBJ1-2; D gene unclear. Germline loops: CDR1 KGHDR, CDR2 SFDVKD. The CDR3 has 14 amino acids. In nucleotides, the CDR3 is TGTGCCACCATTGATTTGGGCCTGAACTATGGCTACACCTTC. This translates into CATIDLGLNYGYTF.

There are a few counts of this clonotype. This chain connects TRBV5-1 to TRBJ1-4; tentatively, D is TRBD1 (6 bases). Trimming removed 4 bases from V and 8 bases from J, with 18 bases in between. CDR1 is SGHRS and CDR2 is YFSETQ in the germline V gene. This CDR3 contains 15 residues. The CDR3 nucleotides read TGCGCCAGCAGCCGGGTAGGGGGTATCAACGAAAAACTGTTTTTT. This translates into CASSRVGGINEKLFF.

This clonotype was seen only once. This chain uses TRBV20-1 with TRBJ2-5; a weak D match, TRBD2 (6 bases). Judging by the DNA end, TRBJ2-7 fits better; the J call may be wrong. The CDR3 length is 15 residues. CDR1 is DFQATT and CDR2 is SNEGSKA in the germline V gene (reference sequence). The CDR3 DNA is TGCAGTGCTCAAAGGACGGCAGGGACTCACTACGAGCAGTACTTC. As protein: CSAQRTAGTHYEQYF.

This clonotype was seen only once. The chain joins TRBV15 to TRBJ2-1; D perhaps matches TRBD2 (6 bases). CDR1 is LNHNV, CDR2 YYDKDF, per germline (reference sequence). The CDR3 contains 17 residues. Between the trimmed V and J ends, which lost 3 bases and 5 bases, there was a span of 20 bases. CDR3 amino acids: CATSRAPLALPDNEQFF. CDR3 in DNA: TGTGCCACCAGCAGGGCCCCACTAGCCTTACCAGACAATGAGCAGTTCTTC.

The chain couples TRBV19 to TRBJ1-5, with TRBD1 as a possible D gene (5 bases). The V end was cut by 5 bases, the J end by 5 bases, with 13 bases between. Per germline, CDR1 LNHDA and CDR2 SQIVND (reference sequence). The CDR3 length is 14 residues. CDR3 DNA: TGTGCCAGTAGTTGGGACCGGGGTGATCAGCCCCAGCATTTT. It codes for CASSWDRGDQPQHF.

This chain joins TRBV20-1 and TRBJ2-1; possible D gene TRBD1, 5 bases. The CDR3 length is 13 residues. The V gene lost 2 bases and the J gene lost 4 bases, with 9 bases spanning the gap. From germline, CDR1 is DFQATT and CDR2 SNEGSKA (reference sequence). In nucleotides, the CDR3 is TGCAGTGCTAGACAGGGCATATACAATGAGCAGTTCTTC. Amino acids: CSARQGIYNEQFF.

This clonotype was found a few times. V usage is TRBV12-3 or TRBV12-4 and J usage is TRBJ1-2, with 8 bases identical to TRBD1. J gave up 4 bases and V 7 bases, and 11 bases lay outside the gene matches. The CDR3 loop spans 15 amino acids. DNA of the CDR3: TGTGCCAGCACCTTGGACAGGGAAGTTATCTATGGCTACACCTTC. As protein: CASTLDREVIYGYTF.

Only a few counts were recorded for this clonotype. V is TRBV12-3 or TRBV12-4 and J is TRBJ1-1; 9 nucleotides line up with TRBD1. The trim removed 3 bases at V and 8 bases at J, leaving 10 bases unmatched. This CDR3 comprises 15 residues. The CDR3 DNA is TGTGCCAGCAGTTTGGGGGCGGCGGGACAGGGAGAAGCTTTCTTT. This gives the protein CASSLGAAGQGEAFF.

V gene TRBV20-1 combines with J gene TRBJ1-1, with D maybe TRBD1 (6 bases). From germline, CDR1 is DFQATT and CDR2 SNEGSKA (reference sequence). Trimming pared 3 bases from V and 1 base from J, leaving 12 bases between. This CDR3 contains 14 residues. The CDR3 loop is CSARKGHSNTEAFF. The CDR3 DNA is TGCAGTGCTAGGAAGGGACATTCGAACACTGAAGCTTTCTTT.